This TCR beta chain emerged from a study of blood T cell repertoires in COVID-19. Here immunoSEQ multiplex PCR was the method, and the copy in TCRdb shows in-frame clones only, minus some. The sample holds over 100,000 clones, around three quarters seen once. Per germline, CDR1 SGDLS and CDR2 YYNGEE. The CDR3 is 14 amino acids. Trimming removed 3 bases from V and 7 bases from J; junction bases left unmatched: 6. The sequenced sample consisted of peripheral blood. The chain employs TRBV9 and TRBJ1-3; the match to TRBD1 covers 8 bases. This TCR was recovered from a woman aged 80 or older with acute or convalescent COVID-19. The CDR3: CASSARQGRNTIYF. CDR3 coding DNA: TGTGCCAGCAGCGCCCGACAGGGGCGGAACACCATATATTTT.